This T cell receptor (beta chain) was sequenced for a study of shared clonotypes between healthy human individuals. Deep was the level at which the assay was run. Data came from immunoSEQ multiplex PCR; TCRdb stores just in-frame clones and leaves some out. The sample shows around 2.1 million clones, approximately 94% of them seen only once. A remark on this clone: The germline gene is not matched at one end of the junction; a read error may be the cause.

CD8 cells classed as naive were CD45RO-negative and positively selected for CCR7, excluding terminally differentiated effector memory CD45RA+ cells. Germline V gene sequence: CDR1 SGHAT, CDR2 FQNNGV. The CDR3 has 17 amino acids. The receptor was derived from a man aged 18-30 years in good health. Some clones in this sample may be carry-over from other donors' samples. The chain uses TRBV11-2 and TRBJ2-6; D remains unclear. Sequencing was carried out using naive CD8+ T cells from PBMCs. In nucleotides, the CDR3 is TGTGCCAGCAGCATAGAAGTCAGTAGAGCTGGGGCCAACGTCCTGACTTTC. Translation gives CASSIEVSRAGANVLTF.